The T cell receptor beta chain under discussion was sequenced for a study of cytotoxic CD8 clonotypes in ibrutinib-treated CLL. Study in general: Treatment had run for a median approximately twelve months, range 6 to 36, when response samples were taken.

CDR1 MNHNY and CDR2 SVGAGI come from the germline V gene (reference sequence). Trimming took 5 bases from V and 0 from J; bases not matched to a gene: 2. The CDR3 is 14 amino acids. PBMCs that had been cryopreserved were the source of roughly 2.2 micrograms of genomic DNA for TCR beta libraries. Repertoires were generated with immunoSEQ multiplex PCR, while TCRdb's copy carries only in-frame clones and drops some. The table lists more than 300,000 clones, 70% to 80% of them singletons. The source was PBMCs, collected before ibrutinib treatment. This chain links TRBV6-6 with TRBJ2-3; TRBD2 aligns across 7 bases. The sequence derives from a human donor with chronic lymphocytic leukemia. The CDR3 loop reads CASSPSGSTDTQYF. CDR3 nucleotides: TGTGCCAGCAGTCCTAGCGGAAGCACAGATACGCAGTATTTT.